This T cell receptor beta chain was captured by sequencing in a study of brain T cells in children with intractable seizures. The sample's time point: blood from clinic visit 5 months post-surgery; TSC patient then seizure free. Sequencing was performed with immunoSEQ multiplex PCR; in TCRdb, only in-frame clones are kept and a portion is missing. The sample includes approximately 330,000 clones, roughly 92% seen only once; the top ten take 5.7%. The CDR3 contains 19 residues. This clone has only one observation. The sequenced sample was peripheral blood, obtained approximately 5 months after surgery. The sequence was collected from a boy in the first two years of life with tuberous sclerosis and intractable seizures. The chain carries TRBV21-1 and TRBJ2-1; the DNA was not compared with TRBD2, the D call given in the table. TRBV21-1 is described as a pseudogene. The DNA for the CDR3 is TGTGCCAGCAGCAAAGTAGAGCTTTCGAGCGGGAGGACCAATGGTGAGCAGTTCTTC. Its protein product is CASSKVELSSGRTNGEQFF.